This passage covers 5 T cell receptor beta chains from one sample sequenced in a study of CD8 T cells in ankylosing spondylitis. TCRdb re-analysed the 5' RACE reads in MiXCR, keeping a single row per CDR3 protein. The sample shows 7,000 to 8,000 distinct CDR3 sequences, approximately 2.7% of them seen only once. The sequencing input was blood, either unsorted or a sorted T cell fraction (not recorded which). The receptors shown here come from a female donor with ankylosing spondylitis or in good health (not recorded which).

This clonotype was seen at least ten times. The rearrangement joins TRBV9 to TRBJ2-1; a possible D gene is TRBD1 (6 bases). The length of the CDR3 is 20 residues. Trimming removed 3 bases at V and 4 bases at J, with 29 bases between. The germline V gene encodes CDR1 SGDLS and CDR2 YYNGEE. The CDR3, as DNA: TGTGCCAGCAGCGGACCGATATCCCCTCAACCGGGACACCTTTACAATGAGCAGTTCTTC. This sequence encodes CASSGPISPQPGHLYNEQFF. The full variable domain, in which reference TRBV9 and TRBJ2-1 provide the parts outside the CDR3, is DSGVTQTPKHLITATGQRVTLRCSPRSGDLSVYWYQQSLDQGLQFLIQYYNGEERAKGNILERFSAQQFPDLHSELNLSSLELGDSALYFCASSGPISPQPGHLYNEQFFGPGTRLTVL.

This clonotype was detected many times. The chain has TRBV6-4 and TRBJ1-1; 10 bases align to TRBD1. CDR3 length equals 16 residues. The germline gives CDR1 MRHNA, CDR2 SNTAGT. Trimming at V came to 8 bases and at J to 1 base, leaving 10 bases not matched to a gene. CDR3 sequence: CASFLGTGVSNTEAFF. The CDR3 DNA reads as TGTGCCAGCTTCCTCGGGACAGGGGTGTCGAACACTGAAGCTTTCTTT.

This clonotype showed up many times. The gene calls are TRBV9 and TRBJ2-1; 10 nucleotides line up with TRBD2. CDR1 and CDR2 from the germline V gene are SGDLS and YYNGEE. The junction had 4 bases not matched to a gene; V was cut back by 3 bases and J by 4 bases. The length of the CDR3 is 15 residues. For the CDR3, the DNA is TGTGCCAGCAGCGCCACTAGCGGGGCATACAATGAGCAGTTCTTC. It codes for CASSATSGAYNEQFF. Looking up the rest from reference TRBV9 and TRBJ2-1 gives the full variable domain: DSGVTQTPKHLITATGQRVTLRCSPRSGDLSVYWYQQSLDQGLQFLIQYYNGEERAKGNILERFSAQQFPDLHSELNLSSLELGDSALYFCASSATSGAYNEQFFGPGTRLTVL.

This clonotype has a count of ten or more. The chain combines TRBV9 with TRBJ1-4; D uncertain. V dropped 0 bases and J dropped 5 bases, with 14 bases sitting between them. CDR1 is SGDLS, CDR2 YYNGEE, per germline. This CDR3 has 16 residues. In DNA form, the CDR3 reads TGTGCCAGCAGCGTAGGGATTCAGGCGTGGAATGAAAAACTGTTTTTT. Its protein is CASSVGIQAWNEKLFF.

This clonotype was detected many times. The rearrangement links TRBV9 to TRBJ2-5; TRBD2 matches 14 bases. Trimming removed 4 bases from V and 1 base from J; junction bases left unmatched: 3. This CDR3 has 16 amino acids. Germline V lookup: CDR1 SGDLS, CDR2 YYNGEE. This CDR3 is CASSLGTSGGQETQYF. The CDR3, as DNA: TGTGCCAGCAGCCTCGGGACTAGCGGGGGCCAAGAGACCCAGTACTTC.